The 22 T cell receptor beta chains presented below share a single source sample, sequenced in a study of blood T cell repertoires in COVID-19. Clones were sequenced by immunoSEQ multiplex PCR, and TCRdb holds only the in-frame ones, with some missing. The table has about 210,000 clones, around 89% seen once. Sequencing used peripheral blood. These receptors were collected from a man aged 65 to 85 with acute or convalescent COVID-19.

The V call is TRBV3-1 (or the pseudogene TRBV3-2), the J call TRBJ2-2; maybe TRBD2 (6 bases). Germline V gene data show CDR1 as LGHDT and CDR2 as YNNKEL (reference sequence). Trimming pared 4 bases from V and 4 bases from J, leaving 13 bases between. This CDR3 has 15 residues. CDR3 loop: CASSLDGLSTGELFF. In DNA, the CDR3 is TGTGCCAGCAGCCTCGATGGACTATCCACCGGGGAGCTGTTTTTT.

The gene calls are TRBV4-3 and TRBJ2-5; D possibly corresponds to TRBD1 (5 bases). Trimming left V 4 bases short and J 5 bases short, with 17 bases between. The CDR3 loop spans 15 amino acids. CDR1 is LGHNA and CDR2 is YSLEER in the germline V gene. The CDR3 protein is CASSPGFGWGETQYF. The CDR3 bases are TGCGCCAGCAGCCCAGGCTTCGGGTGGGGCGAGACCCAGTACTTC.

The V gene is TRBV24-1, the J gene TRBJ2-5, with 8 nucleotides matching TRBD1. CDR3 size: 16 residues. Germline lookup yields CDR1 KGHDR and CDR2 SFDVKD. Trimming took 3 bases from V and 4 from J; bases not matched to a gene: 9. CDR3 sequence reads: CATSDHRGRGLETQYF. CDR3 nucleotide sequence: TGTGCCACCAGTGATCACAGGGGGAGAGGACTAGAGACCCAGTACTTC.

The chain uses TRBV5-1 and TRBJ2-2; a weak D match, TRBD1 (6 bases). The CDR3 runs to 13 residues. Germline V gene sequence: CDR1 SGHRS, CDR2 YFSETQ. Trimming took 5 bases from V and 2 from J, leaving 7 bases between them. For the CDR3, the DNA is TGCGCCAGCAGGACAGGTAACACCGGGGAGCTGTTTTTT. Residues: CASRTGNTGELFF.

In this sample, this clone turned up once. V and J are TRBV5-6 and TRBJ2-7; 10 nucleotides match TRBD1. The CDR3 is 17 amino acids. V lost 3 bases to trimming and J lost 3 bases; unmatched junction nucleotides: 12. Looked up from germline, CDR1 is SGHDT and CDR2 is YYEEEE. The CDR3 nucleotides read TGTGCCAGCAGCTCCATCAGGCCGGACAGGGGGTTCTACGAGCAGTACTTC. This codes for CASSSIRPDRGFYEQYF.

V gene TRBV5-1 combines with J gene TRBJ2-7, with 11 bases identical to TRBD2. CDR1 and CDR2 from the germline V gene are SGHRS and YFSETQ. J was trimmed by 6 bases and V by 5 bases; bases with no gene match: 7. The CDR3 sequence is 14 residues long. The CDR3 here is CASRVTSGSREQYF. Written as DNA, the CDR3 is TGCGCCAGCAGGGTAACTAGCGGGAGTCGCGAGCAGTACTTC.

The chain employs TRBV11-3 and TRBJ1-1, with D possibly being TRBD1 (5 bases). Between the trimmed V and J ends, which lost 3 bases and 10 bases, there was a span of 15 bases. Germline-derived CDR1 and CDR2 are SGHNT and YENEEA. The CDR3 loop spans 13 amino acids. The CDR3 loop is CASSLGIQGPAFF. The CDR3 DNA is TGTGCCAGCAGCTTGGGGATTCAGGGCCCAGCTTTCTTT.

The V and J genes are TRBV7-3 and TRBJ1-1, with TRBD1 matching over 8 bases. V shed 5 bases, J shed 5 bases, and the junction held 7 bases outside the gene matches. CDR3 length equals 14 residues. CDR1 and CDR2 (germline): SGHTA, FQGTGA. The CDR3 reads CASSPGQGGTEAFF. CDR3 in DNA: TGTGCCAGCAGCCCTGGACAGGGAGGGACTGAAGCTTTCTTT.

The J gene is TRBJ1-5, the V gene TRBV3-1 (or the pseudogene TRBV3-2); no firm D call. V gave up 7 bases and J gave up 4 bases, with 17 bases separating them. CDR3 length equals 15 residues. The germline CDR1 and CDR2 sequences are LGHDT and YNNKEL (reference sequence). The CDR3 spells CASTHSGSPNQPQHF. CDR3 DNA: TGTGCCAGCACACATTCGGGGTCCCCGAATCAGCCCCAGCATTTT.

This sequence joins TRBV27 and TRBJ2-7; possibly TRBD2 for D (6 bases). V dropped 9 bases and J dropped 0 bases, with 21 bases sitting between them. This CDR3 region has 16 residues. Germline CDR1 MNHEY, CDR2 SMNVEV (reference sequence). The CDR3 DNA reads as TGTGCCAGTCGCGGGGAAGGGTCAACCGGCTCCTACGAGCAGTACTTC. Translating gives CASRGEGSTGSYEQYF.

This clone has more than one count but fewer than ten. This chain connects TRBV24-1 to TRBJ2-7; 9 positions match TRBD1. This CDR3 has 15 amino acids. The germline V gene has CDR1 KGHDR and CDR2 SFDVKD. V lost 7 bases, J lost 5 bases, and 11 bases stayed unmatched. CDR3 sequence: CATSLAGTGRDEQYF. DNA for the CDR3: TGTGCCACCAGCCTTGCCGGGACAGGGCGGGACGAGCAGTACTTC.

V is TRBV7-2 and J is TRBJ1-1; 9 nucleotides match TRBD1. Germline V gene lookup returns CDR1 SGHTA and CDR2 FQGNSA. Losses at the gene ends were 6 bases for V and 6 bases for J; bases not matched to a gene: 17. There are 17 residues in the CDR3. CDR3 in DNA: TGTGCCAGCAGGGAGGGACAGGGAGAACGTTCCTACCCTGAAGCTTTCTTT. Its translation: CASREGQGERSYPEAFF.

The chain links TRBV7-9 to TRBJ2-3; the D gene is possibly TRBD1 (5 bases). This CDR3 has 13 amino acids. The ends were cut back, 6 bases at V and 5 bases at J, with 12 bases in the middle. Germline V gene data show CDR1 as SEHNR and CDR2 as FQNEAQ (reference sequence). In DNA, the CDR3 is TGTGCCAGCAGTCCCTTAGGGGTAGATACGCAGTATTTT. Translated: CASSPLGVDTQYF.

This sequence joins TRBV5-5 and TRBJ1-5; TRBD1 matches at 8 bases. The CDR3 is 15 residues long. The V gene end was trimmed by 5 bases and the J gene end by 0 bases; junction bases not matched to a gene: 4. CDR1 SGHKS and CDR2 YYEKEE come from the germline V gene (reference sequence). The CDR3 sequence: CASSRDRISNQPQHF. CDR3 in DNA: TGTGCCAGCAGTCGGGACAGGATTAGCAATCAGCCCCAGCATTTT.

This chain joins TRBV19 and TRBJ2-7; D perhaps matches TRBD2 (6 bases). The germline V and J ends were trimmed by 6 bases and 2 bases, with 11 bases remaining between them. This CDR3 contains 13 residues. Germline CDR1 LNHDA, CDR2 SQIVND (reference sequence). For the CDR3, the DNA is TGTGCCAGTAGCCTAACGGGGGCCTACGAGCAGTACTTC. As protein: CASSLTGAYEQYF.

The chain employs TRBV6-5 and TRBJ2-1; the match to TRBD2 covers 10 bases. J lost 2 bases, V lost 6 bases, and 4 bases had no gene match. Germline CDR1 reads MNHEY; CDR2 reads SVGAGI. This CDR3 is built from 15 residues. The DNA of the CDR3 is TGTGCCAGCAGAACGAGCGGGAGGGCCTACAATGAGCAGTTCTTC. Its protein product is CASRTSGRAYNEQFF.

The chain uses TRBV13 and TRBJ2-7; D call uncertain. Germline CDR1 reads PRHDT; CDR2 reads FYEKMQ (reference sequence). CDR3 length: 13 amino acids. V was trimmed by 5 bases and J by 7 bases, leaving 15 bases between them. CDR3 residues: CASSLTNPVEQYF. Written as DNA, the CDR3 is TGTGCCAGCAGCCTAACGAACCCGGTAGAGCAGTACTTC.

This clone was seen a handful of times. The V and J genes are TRBV7-2 and TRBJ2-1; tentative D call: TRBD2 (6 bases). Germline V gene lookup returns CDR1 SGHTA and CDR2 FQGNSA. The CDR3 has 14 residues. The V and J ends lost 5 bases and 7 bases respectively, with 15 bases between them. The CDR3 nucleotides read TGTGCCAGCAGCCCCGGGGGTAGCTCGAATGAGCAGTTCTTC. Protein product: CASSPGGSSNEQFF.

This chain connects TRBV27 to TRBJ1-1; no reliable D call. The germline CDR1 and CDR2 sequences are MNHEY and SMNVEV (reference sequence). This CDR3 comprises 15 residues. Trimming took off 0 bases at V and 5 bases at J, with 13 bases between the two ends. The CDR3 here is CASSLSGVLRTEAFF. For the CDR3, the DNA is TGTGCCAGCAGTTTATCCGGCGTCCTCAGGACTGAAGCTTTCTTT.

This clone was seen a single time. The V gene is TRBV3-1 (or the pseudogene TRBV3-2), the J gene TRBJ1-3; D perhaps matches TRBD1 (5 bases). The V and J ends lost 4 bases and 4 bases respectively, with 11 bases between them. The CDR3 is 14 residues long. Germline loops: CDR1 LGHDT, CDR2 YNNKEL (reference sequence). DNA for the CDR3: TGTGCCAGCAGCCTTGTCGGGGGGGGAAACACCATATATTTT. Translation: CASSLVGGGNTIYF.

The rearrangement joins TRBV18 to TRBJ2-1; 8 bases are shared with TRBD1. CDR1 is KGHSH, CDR2 LQKENI, per germline. This CDR3 region has 20 residues. J lost 6 bases, V lost 0 bases, and 19 bases had no gene match. CDR3 bases: TGTGCCAGCTCACCACCGCCCAGGGGGCCGGGACCCATGTTGAGCAATGAGCAGTTCTTC. Translation: CASSPPPRGPGPMLSNEQFF.

The V call is TRBV19, the J call TRBJ2-3; 15 bases align to TRBD2. Trimming took 5 bases from V and 3 from J; bases not matched to a gene: 9. This CDR3 spans 18 amino acids. Germline-derived CDR1 and CDR2 are LNHDA and SQIVND (reference sequence). The CDR3 here is CASSPGLAGGRGTDTQYF. CDR3 DNA sequence: TGTGCCAGTAGTCCTGGACTAGCGGGAGGGAGGGGTACAGATACGCAGTATTTT.